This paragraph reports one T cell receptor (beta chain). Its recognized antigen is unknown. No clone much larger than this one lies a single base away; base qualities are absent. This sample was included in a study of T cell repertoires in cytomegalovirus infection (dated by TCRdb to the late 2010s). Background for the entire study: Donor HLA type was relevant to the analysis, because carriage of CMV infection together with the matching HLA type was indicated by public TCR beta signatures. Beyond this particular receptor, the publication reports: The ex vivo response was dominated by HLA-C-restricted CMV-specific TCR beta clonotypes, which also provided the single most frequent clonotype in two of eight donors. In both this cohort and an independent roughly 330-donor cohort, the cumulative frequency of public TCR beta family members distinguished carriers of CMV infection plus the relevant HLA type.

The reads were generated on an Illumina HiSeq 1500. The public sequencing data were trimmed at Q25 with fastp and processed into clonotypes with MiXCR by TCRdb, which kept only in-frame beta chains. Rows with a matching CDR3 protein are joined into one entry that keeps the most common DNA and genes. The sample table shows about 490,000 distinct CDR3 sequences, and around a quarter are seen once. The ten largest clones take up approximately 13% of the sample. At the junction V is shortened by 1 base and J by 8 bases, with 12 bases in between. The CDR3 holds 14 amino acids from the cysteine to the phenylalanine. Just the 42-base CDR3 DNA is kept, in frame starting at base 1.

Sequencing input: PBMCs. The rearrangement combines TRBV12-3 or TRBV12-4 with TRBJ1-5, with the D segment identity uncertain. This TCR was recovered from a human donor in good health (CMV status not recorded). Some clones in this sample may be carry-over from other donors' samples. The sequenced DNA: TGTGCCAGCAGTTTAGGAAGGGAGGAGAAGCCCCAGCATTTT. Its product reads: CASSLGREEKPQHF.